This T cell receptor (beta chain) was sequenced during a study of blood T cell repertoires in COVID-19. Across the study: The cDNA or gDNA used as material had been derived from T cells, B-cell-depleted T cells, or PBMCs.

The germline gives CDR1 SGHRS, CDR2 YFSETQ. Trimming took 7 bases from V and 1 from J; bases not matched to a gene: 1. The CDR3 runs to 12 residues. Method: immunoSEQ multiplex PCR; TCRdb's copy keeps in-frame clones and lacks some. The sample consists of some 180,000 clones, 65% to 80% of them appearing once. The clonotype originates from a woman in her seventies in a cohort exposed to, infected with or recovered from COVID-19 (not recorded which). The sequenced material came from PBMCs or T cells enriched from blood (not recorded which). The rearrangement uses TRBV5-1 and TRBJ1-1, with TRBD1 matching over 7 bases. The CDR3 DNA follows: TGCGCCAGCGGGGACAGGAACACTGAAGCTTTCTTT. Translating gives CASGDRNTEAFF.